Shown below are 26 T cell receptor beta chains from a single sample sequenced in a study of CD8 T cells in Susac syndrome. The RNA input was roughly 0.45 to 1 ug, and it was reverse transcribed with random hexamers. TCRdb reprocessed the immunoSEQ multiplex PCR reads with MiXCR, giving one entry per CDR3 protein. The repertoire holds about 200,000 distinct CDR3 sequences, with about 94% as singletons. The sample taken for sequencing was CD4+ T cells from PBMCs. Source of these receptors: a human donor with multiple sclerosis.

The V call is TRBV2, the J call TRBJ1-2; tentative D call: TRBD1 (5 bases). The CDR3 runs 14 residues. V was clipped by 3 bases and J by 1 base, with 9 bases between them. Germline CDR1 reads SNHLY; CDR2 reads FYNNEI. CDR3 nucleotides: TGTGCCAGCAGTGAGAGGCAGGGTAACTATGGCTACACCTTC. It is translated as CASSERQGNYGYTF.

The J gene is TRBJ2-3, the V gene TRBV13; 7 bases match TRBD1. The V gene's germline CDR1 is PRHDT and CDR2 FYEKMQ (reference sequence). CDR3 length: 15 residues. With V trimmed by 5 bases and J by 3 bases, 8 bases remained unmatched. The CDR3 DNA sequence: TGTGCCAGCAGCCCCCCCGGGACAGAAACAGATACGCAGTATTTT. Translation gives CASSPPGTETDTQYF.

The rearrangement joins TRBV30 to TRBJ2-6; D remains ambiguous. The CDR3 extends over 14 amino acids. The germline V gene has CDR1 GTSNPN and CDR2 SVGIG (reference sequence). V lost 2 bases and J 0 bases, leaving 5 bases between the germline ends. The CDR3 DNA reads TGTGCCTGGAGTCGGTACTCTGGGGCCAACGTCCTGACTTTC. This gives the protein CAWSRYSGANVLTF.

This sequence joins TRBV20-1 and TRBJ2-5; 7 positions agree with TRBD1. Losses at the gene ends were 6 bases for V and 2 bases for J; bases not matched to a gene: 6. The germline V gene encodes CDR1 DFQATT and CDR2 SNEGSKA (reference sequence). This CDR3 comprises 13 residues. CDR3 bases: TGCAGTGCCCTCCGGGGACAGCAAGAGACCCAGTACTTC. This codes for CSALRGQQETQYF.

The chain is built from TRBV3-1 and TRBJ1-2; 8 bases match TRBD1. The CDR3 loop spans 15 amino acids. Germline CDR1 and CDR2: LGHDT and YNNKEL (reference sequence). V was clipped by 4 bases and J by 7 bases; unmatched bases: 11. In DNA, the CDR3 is TGTGCCAGCAGCCTACTGGACAGGGACAAGGGTGGCTACACCTTC. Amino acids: CASSLLDRDKGGYTF.

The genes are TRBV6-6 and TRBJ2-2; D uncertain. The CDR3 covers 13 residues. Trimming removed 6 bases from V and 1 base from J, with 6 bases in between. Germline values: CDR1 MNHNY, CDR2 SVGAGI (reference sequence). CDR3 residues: CASRQQNTGELFF. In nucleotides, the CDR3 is TGTGCCAGCAGGCAACAGAACACCGGGGAGCTGTTTTTT.

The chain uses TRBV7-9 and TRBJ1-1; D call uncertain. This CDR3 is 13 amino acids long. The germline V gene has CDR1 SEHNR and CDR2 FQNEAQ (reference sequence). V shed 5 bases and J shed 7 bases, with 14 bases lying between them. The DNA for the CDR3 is TGTGCCAGCAGCGAATTAGGACCAAATGAAGCTTTCTTT. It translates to CASSELGPNEAFF.

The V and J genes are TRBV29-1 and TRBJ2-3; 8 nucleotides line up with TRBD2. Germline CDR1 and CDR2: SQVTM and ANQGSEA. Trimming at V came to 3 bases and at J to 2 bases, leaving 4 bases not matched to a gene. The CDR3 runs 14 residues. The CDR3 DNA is TGCAGCGTTGAGGAGCGGGGGTTCACAGATACGCAGTATTTT. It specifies CSVEERGFTDTQYF.

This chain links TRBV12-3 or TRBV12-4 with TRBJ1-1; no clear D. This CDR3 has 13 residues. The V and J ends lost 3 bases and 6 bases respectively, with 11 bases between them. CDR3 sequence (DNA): TGTGCCAGCAGTTTTAGGGTTCTCCCTGAAGCTTTCTTT. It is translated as CASSFRVLPEAFF.

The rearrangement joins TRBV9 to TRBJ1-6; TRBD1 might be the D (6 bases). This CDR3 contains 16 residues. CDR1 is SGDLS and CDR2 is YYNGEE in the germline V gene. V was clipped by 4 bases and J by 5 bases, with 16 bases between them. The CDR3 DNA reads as TGTGCCAGCAGCTATCAAGGGGGGCAGCATAATTCACCCCTCCACTTT. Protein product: CASSYQGGQHNSPLHF.

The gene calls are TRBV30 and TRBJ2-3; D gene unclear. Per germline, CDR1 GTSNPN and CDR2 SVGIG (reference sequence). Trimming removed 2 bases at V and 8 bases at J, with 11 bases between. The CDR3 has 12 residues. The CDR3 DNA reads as TGTGCCTGGAGTTCCGACTCTGTTACGCAGTATTTT. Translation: CAWSSDSVTQYF.

CDR3 loop: CASSSDRGQGEKLFF. The CDR3 DNA reads as TGTGCCAGCAGCTCCGACAGGGGGCAGGGTGAAAAACTGTTTTTT. This rearrangement joins TRBV7-9 to TRBJ1-4; 10 positions agree with TRBD1. Unmatched junction bases numbered 6, after V lost 4 bases and J lost 7 bases. There are 15 residues in the CDR3. Germline CDR1 SEHNR, CDR2 FQNEAQ (reference sequence). The full variable domain, completed using reference TRBV7-9 and TRBJ1-4, is DTGVSQNPRHKITKRGQNVTFRCDPISEHNRLYWYRQTLGQGPEFLTYFQNEAQLEKSRLLSDRFSAERPKGSFSTLEIQRTEQGDSAMYLCASSSDRGQGEKLFFGSGTQLSVL.

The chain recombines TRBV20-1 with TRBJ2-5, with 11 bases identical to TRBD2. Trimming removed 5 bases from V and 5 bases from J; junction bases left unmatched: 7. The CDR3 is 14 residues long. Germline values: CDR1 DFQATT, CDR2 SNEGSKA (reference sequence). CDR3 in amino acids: CSAPSGGSRETQYF. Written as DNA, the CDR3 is TGCAGTGCTCCTAGCGGGGGGTCCCGGGAGACCCAGTACTTC.

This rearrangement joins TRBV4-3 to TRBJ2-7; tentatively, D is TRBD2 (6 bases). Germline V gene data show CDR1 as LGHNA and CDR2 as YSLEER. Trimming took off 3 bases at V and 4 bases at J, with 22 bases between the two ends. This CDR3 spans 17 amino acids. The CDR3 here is CASSHAAAGLNFYEQYF. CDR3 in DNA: TGCGCCAGCAGCCATGCGGCGGCGGGACTCAACTTTTACGAGCAGTACTTC.

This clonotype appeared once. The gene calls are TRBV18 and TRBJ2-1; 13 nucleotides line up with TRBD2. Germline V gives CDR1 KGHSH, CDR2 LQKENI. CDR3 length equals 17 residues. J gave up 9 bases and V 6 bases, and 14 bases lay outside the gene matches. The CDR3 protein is CASSRTLTSGGAGEQFF. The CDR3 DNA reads TGTGCCAGCTCCCGGACCTTAACTAGCGGGGGGGCCGGTGAGCAGTTCTTC.

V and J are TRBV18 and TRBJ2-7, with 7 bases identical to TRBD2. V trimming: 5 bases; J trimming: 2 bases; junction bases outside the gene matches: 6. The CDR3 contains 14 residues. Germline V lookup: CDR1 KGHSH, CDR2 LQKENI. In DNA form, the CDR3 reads TGTGCCAGCTCAGGGGGGGTCTCAACCTACGAGCAGTACTTC. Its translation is CASSGGVSTYEQYF.

The CDR3 DNA reads as TGTGCCAGCAGCCAAGTCCAGGGGGCCGGGGAGCTGTTTTTT. Its protein is CASSQVQGAGELFF. The chain carries TRBV3-1 and TRBJ2-2, with TRBD1 matching over 7 bases. Germline V CDR1 and CDR2: LGHDT, YNNKEL (reference sequence). Unmatched junction bases numbered 2, after V lost 1 base and J lost 6 bases. The CDR3 runs 14 residues.

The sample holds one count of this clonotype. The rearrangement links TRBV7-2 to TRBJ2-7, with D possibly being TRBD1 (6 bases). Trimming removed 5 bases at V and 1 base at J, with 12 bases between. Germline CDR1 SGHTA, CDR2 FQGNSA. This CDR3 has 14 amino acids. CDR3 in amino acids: CASSPYQGSYEQYF. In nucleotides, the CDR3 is TGTGCCAGCAGCCCATATCAGGGGTCCTACGAGCAGTACTTC.

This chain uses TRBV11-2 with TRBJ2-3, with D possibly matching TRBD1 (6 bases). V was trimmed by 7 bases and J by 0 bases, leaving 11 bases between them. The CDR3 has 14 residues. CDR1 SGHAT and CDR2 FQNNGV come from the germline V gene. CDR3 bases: TGTGCCAGCAAGACAGGTTATAGCACAGATACGCAGTATTTT. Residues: CASKTGYSTDTQYF. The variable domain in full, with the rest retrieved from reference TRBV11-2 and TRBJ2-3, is EAGVAQSPRYKIIEKRQSVAFWCNPISGHATLYWYQQILGQGPKLLIQFQNNGVVDDSQLPKDRFSAERLKGVDSTLKIQPAKLEDSAVYLCASKTGYSTDTQYFGPGTRLTVL.

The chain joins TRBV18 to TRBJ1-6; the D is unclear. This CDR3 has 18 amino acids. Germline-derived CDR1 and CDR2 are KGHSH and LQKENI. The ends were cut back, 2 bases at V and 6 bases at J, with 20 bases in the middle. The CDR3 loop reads CASSPSGVIEALNSPLHF. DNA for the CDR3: TGTGCCAGCTCACCATCAGGAGTAATAGAAGCCCTTAATTCACCCCTCCACTTT.

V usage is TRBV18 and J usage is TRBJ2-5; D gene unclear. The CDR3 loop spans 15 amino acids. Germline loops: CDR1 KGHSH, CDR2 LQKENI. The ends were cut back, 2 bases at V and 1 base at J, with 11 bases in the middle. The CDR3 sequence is CASSPGSAGQETQYF. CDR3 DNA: TGTGCCAGCTCACCAGGATCAGCCGGCCAAGAGACCCAGTACTTC.

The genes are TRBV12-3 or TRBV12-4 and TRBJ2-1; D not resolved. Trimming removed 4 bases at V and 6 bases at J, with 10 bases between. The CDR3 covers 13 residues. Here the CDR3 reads CASSSPWGNEQFF. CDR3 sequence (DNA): TGTGCCAGCAGTTCTCCCTGGGGCAATGAGCAGTTCTTC.

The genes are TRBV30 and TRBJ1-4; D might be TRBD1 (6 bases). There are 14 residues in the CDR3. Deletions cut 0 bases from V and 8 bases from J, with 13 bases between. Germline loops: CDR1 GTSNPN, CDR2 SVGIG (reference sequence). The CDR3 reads CAWSVPRDTEKLFF. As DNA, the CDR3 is TGTGCCTGGAGTGTACCCCGGGACACCGAAAAACTGTTTTTT. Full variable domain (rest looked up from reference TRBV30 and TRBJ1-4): SQTIHQWPATLVQPVGSPLSLECTVEGTSNPNLYWYRQAAGRGLQLLFYSVGIGQISSEVPQNLSASRPQDRQFILSSKKLLLSDSGFYLCAWSVPRDTEKLFFGSGTQLSVL.

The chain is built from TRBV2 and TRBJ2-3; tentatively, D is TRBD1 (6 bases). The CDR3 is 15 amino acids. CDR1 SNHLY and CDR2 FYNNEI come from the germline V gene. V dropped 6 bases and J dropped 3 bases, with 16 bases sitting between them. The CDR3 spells CASRPTGGWTDTQYF. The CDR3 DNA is TGTGCCAGCAGACCGACAGGAGGATGGACAGATACGCAGTATTTT.

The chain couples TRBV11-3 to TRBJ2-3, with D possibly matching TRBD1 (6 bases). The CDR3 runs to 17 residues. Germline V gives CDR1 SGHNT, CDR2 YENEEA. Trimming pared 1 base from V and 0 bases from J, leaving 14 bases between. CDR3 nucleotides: TGTGCCAGCAGCTTAGGGAGGACAGCTACAAGCACAGATACGCAGTATTTT. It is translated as CASSLGRTATSTDTQYF.

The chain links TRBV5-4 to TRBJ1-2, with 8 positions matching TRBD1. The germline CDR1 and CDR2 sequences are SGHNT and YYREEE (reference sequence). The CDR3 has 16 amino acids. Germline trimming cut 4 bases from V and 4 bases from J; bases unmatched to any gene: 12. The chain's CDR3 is CASSITTGELIYGYTF. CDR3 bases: TGTGCCAGCAGCATTACGACAGGGGAACTTATCTATGGCTACACCTTC.